The 11 T cell receptor beta chains reported below all come from one sample, sequenced in a study of TIL therapy for anti-PD-1-resistant metastatic lung cancer. Time point defined: pre-treatment sample, taken before nivolumab and TIL therapy. The libraries were made with immunoSEQ v3. Some clones are missing from TCRdb's copy, which holds only in-frame ones; the method was immunoSEQ multiplex PCR. The sample holds more than 50,000 clones; roughly 84% are singletons and the top ten take roughly 2.6%. Here the sequenced sample was blood, taken at baseline. Source of these receptors: a person aged 25 to 85 with non-small cell lung cancer.

V is TRBV5-6 and J is TRBJ1-6; 7 bases line up with TRBD1. Looked up from germline, CDR1 is SGHDT and CDR2 is YYEEEE. V trimming: 0 bases; J trimming: 14 bases; junction bases outside the gene matches: 8. The CDR3 is made up of 14 amino acids. The CDR3 region is CASSLVGRGATLHF. CDR3 bases: TGTGCCAGCAGCTTGGTTGGCAGGGGGGCCACCCTCCACTTT.

The rearrangement joins TRBV14 to TRBJ1-1, with 10 bases identical to TRBD1. The V gene end was trimmed by 4 bases and the J gene end by 1 base; junction bases not matched to a gene: 3. The CDR3 has 15 residues. Germline V gene data show CDR1 as SGHDN and CDR2 as FVKESK. This CDR3 is CASSPTGGRNTEAFF. DNA for the CDR3: TGTGCCAGCAGCCCGACAGGGGGCAGGAACACTGAAGCTTTCTTT.

The V call is TRBV5-1, the J call TRBJ2-1; 9 bases match TRBD1. With 5 bases clipped from V and 10 bases from J, the junction kept 7 bases outside the gene matches. The germline V gene has CDR1 SGHRS and CDR2 YFSETQ. This CDR3 contains 13 residues. This CDR3 is CASRRDRVYEQFF. CDR3 DNA sequence: TGCGCCAGCAGAAGGGACAGGGTATACGAGCAGTTCTTC.

This chain links TRBV10-1 with TRBJ2-1; 8 bases are shared with TRBD2. Germline V gene sequence: CDR1 WNHNN, CDR2 SYGVQD (reference sequence). The junction had 6 bases not matched to a gene; V was cut back by 3 bases and J by 5 bases. CDR3 length: 15 amino acids. The CDR3 region has the DNA TGCGCCAGCAGTGACCCCGGGGGGGTAAACAATGAGCAGTTCTTC. It yields the protein CASSDPGGVNNEQFF.

This clone appeared a few times. The chain employs TRBV7-8 and TRBJ2-3; D is unresolved. There are 15 residues in the CDR3. Germline values: CDR1 SGHVS, CDR2 FQNEAQ. V gave up 5 bases and J gave up 0 bases, with 12 bases separating them. The CDR3 here is CASSPTRLSTDTQYF. The CDR3 DNA sequence: TGTGCCAGCAGCCCCACCCGGCTTAGCACAGATACGCAGTATTTT.

The chain couples TRBV12-3 or TRBV12-4 to TRBJ2-7; no firm D call. The CDR3 contains 13 residues. V lost 4 bases, J lost 4 bases, and 11 bases lay in between. The CDR3 sequence is CASSSSERYEQYF. The CDR3, as DNA: TGTGCCAGCAGTTCGTCGGAGAGGTACGAGCAGTACTTC.

The chain recombines TRBV19 with TRBJ1-3; D remains ambiguous. Trimming shortened V by 5 bases and J by 4 bases, and 12 bases separated the two germline ends. The CDR3 has 14 amino acids. Germline V gene data show CDR1 as LNHDA and CDR2 as SQIVND (reference sequence). In DNA form, the CDR3 reads TGTGCCAGTAGTCCCGGAACGGCCGGAAACACCATATATTTT. This sequence encodes CASSPGTAGNTIYF.

The rearrangement uses TRBV6-5 and TRBJ2-4; weak D call: TRBD1 (5 bases). V dropped 6 bases and J dropped 4 bases, with 7 bases sitting between them. The CDR3 extends over 12 amino acids. Germline CDR1 is MNHEY and CDR2 is SVGAGI. CDR3 loop: CASRDTKNIQYF. The CDR3 bases are TGTGCCAGCAGGGACACAAAAAACATTCAGTACTTC.

The chain carries TRBV30 and TRBJ2-2, with TRBD2 matching over 9 bases. Germline-derived CDR1 and CDR2 are GTSNPN and SVGIG (reference sequence). V shed 3 bases, J shed 4 bases, and the junction held 9 bases outside the gene matches. The CDR3 totals 16 residues. CDR3 amino acids: CAWRDKSGRLTGELFF. Here the CDR3 DNA reads TGTGCCTGGAGAGATAAAAGCGGGAGGCTCACCGGGGAGCTGTTTTTT.

This rearrangement joins TRBV6-4 to TRBJ1-1; D gene uncertain. The CDR3 totals 16 residues. Germline CDR1 reads MRHNA; CDR2 reads SNTAGT. The V end was cut by 4 bases, the J end by 4 bases, with 19 bases between. CDR3 nucleotide sequence: TGTGCCAGCAGTGCCCATTCTGGGCTGGTCGGCACTGAAGCTTTCTTT. It encodes CASSAHSGLVGTEAFF.

The genes are TRBV5-8 and TRBJ2-3; the D is unclear. The V end lost 2 bases, the J end lost 8 bases, and 3 bases lay between the germline ends. Germline values: CDR1 SGHTS, CDR2 YDEGEE. The CDR3 covers 10 residues. CDR3 DNA sequence: TGTGCCAGCAGCTTCCTTACGCAGTATTTT. Translating gives CASSFLTQYF.